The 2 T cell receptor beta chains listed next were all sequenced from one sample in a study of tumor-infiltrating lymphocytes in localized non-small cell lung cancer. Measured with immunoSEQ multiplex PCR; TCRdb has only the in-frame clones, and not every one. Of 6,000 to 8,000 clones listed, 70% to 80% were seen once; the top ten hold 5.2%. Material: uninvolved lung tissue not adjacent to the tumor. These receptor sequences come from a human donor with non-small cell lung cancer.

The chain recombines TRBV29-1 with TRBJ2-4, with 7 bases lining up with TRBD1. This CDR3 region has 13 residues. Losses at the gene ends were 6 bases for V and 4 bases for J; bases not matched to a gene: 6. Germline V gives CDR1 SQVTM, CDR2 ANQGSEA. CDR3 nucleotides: TGCAGCGTGGAACCGGGACAGAAAAACATTCAGTACTTC. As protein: CSVEPGQKNIQYF. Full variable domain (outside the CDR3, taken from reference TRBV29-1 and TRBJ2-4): SAVISQKPSRDICQRGTSLTIQCQVDSQVTMMFWYRQQPGQSLTLIATANQGSEATYESGFVIDKFPISRPNLTFSTLTVSNMSPEDSSIYLCSVEPGQKNIQYFGAGTRLSVL.

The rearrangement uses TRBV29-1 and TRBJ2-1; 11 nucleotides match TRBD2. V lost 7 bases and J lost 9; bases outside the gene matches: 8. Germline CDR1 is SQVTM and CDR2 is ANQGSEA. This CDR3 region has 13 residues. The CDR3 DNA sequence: TGCAGCGCAAAGACTAGCGGGAATTCTGAGCAGTTCTTC. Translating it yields CSAKTSGNSEQFF.